This T cell receptor (beta chain) was sequenced for a study of blood T cell repertoires in COVID-19. Data came from immunoSEQ multiplex PCR; TCRdb stores just in-frame clones and leaves some out. Of approximately 180,000 clones listed, approximately 85% are singletons. This CDR3 spans 13 amino acids. Germline values: CDR1 SNHLY, CDR2 FYNNEI. V dropped 10 bases and J dropped 5; count of bases not matched to a gene: 10. Material: PBMCs or T cells enriched from blood (not recorded which). V is TRBV2 and J is TRBJ2-5, with 7 bases identical to TRBD1. The sequence was collected from a man aged 40-50 years who had recovered from COVID-19. The CDR3 spells CATSQGSEETQYF. The CDR3, as DNA: TGTGCCACCTCACAGGGGTCGGAGGAGACCCAGTACTTC.